The 31 T cell receptor beta chains in this list originate from one sample, sequenced in a study of radiation and T cells in renal cell carcinoma. The sample's time point: baseline pretreatment blood. The sample's treatment: 15 Gy SBRT to primary tumor, nephrectomy 4 weeks later. This table comes from immunoSEQ multiplex PCR, and its TCRdb copy is limited to in-frame clones, with some not included. There are 130,000 to 150,000 clones in the sample; approximately 90% occur only once, and 12% lies in the top ten. The starting material was blood, obtained from a patient whose treatment included radiotherapy and nephrectomy. The receptors here all came from a woman aged 50 to 60 with renal cell carcinoma.

The chain uses TRBV5-1 and TRBJ1-2; D may be TRBD1 (5 bases). Germline CDR1 and CDR2: SGHRS and YFSETQ. The V end lost 0 bases, the J end lost 5 bases, and 26 bases lay between the germline ends. The CDR3 spans 19 residues. In DNA, the CDR3 is TGCGCCAGCAGCTTGGCCCTAAACAGACAGTTGACCCTCCAATATGGCTACACCTTC. Translating gives CASSLALNRQLTLQYGYTF.

V gene TRBV6-6 combines with J gene TRBJ2-7; possible D gene TRBD2, 6 bases. V lost 7 bases and J lost 3, with 22 bases in between. There are 16 residues in the CDR3. Germline CDR1 reads MNHNY; CDR2 reads SVGAGI (reference sequence). The CDR3 region is CASTLGGVRAGYEQYF. Written as DNA, the CDR3 is TGTGCCAGCACCTTAGGAGGGGTCAGGGCCGGCTACGAGCAGTACTTC.

The chain recombines TRBV7-3 with TRBJ1-1; the D gene is possibly TRBD1 (6 bases). Per the germline V gene, CDR1 is SGHTA and CDR2 is FQGTGA. V lost 2 bases, J lost 0 bases, and 7 bases lay in between. The CDR3 sequence is 14 residues long. In nucleotides, the CDR3 is TGTGCCAGCAGCTTACAGGGGATGAACACTGAAGCTTTCTTT. This encodes CASSLQGMNTEAFF.

The J gene is TRBJ2-7, the V gene TRBV18; TRBD1 aligns across 8 bases. The V and J ends lost 6 bases and 2 bases, in that order; junction bases with no gene match: 3. The CDR3 covers 13 residues. CDR1 and CDR2 from the germline V gene are KGHSH and LQKENI. CDR3 protein: CASSRDRTYEQYF. CDR3 coding DNA: TGTGCCAGCTCGCGGGACAGGACCTACGAGCAGTACTTC. Full variable domain (missing parts from reference TRBV18 and TRBJ2-7): NAGVMQNPRHLVRRRGQEARLRCSPMKGHSHVYWYRQLPEEGLKFMVYLQKENIIDESGMPKERFSAEFPKEGPSILRIQQVVRGDSAAYFCASSRDRTYEQYFGPGTRLTVT.

This chain uses TRBV19 with TRBJ2-5; a weak D match, TRBD1 (5 bases). CDR3 length equals 15 residues. From germline, CDR1 is LNHDA and CDR2 SQIVND (reference sequence). The germline V and J ends were trimmed by 7 bases and 2 bases, with 17 bases remaining between them. The CDR3 is CASKKGQGLQETQYF. DNA of the CDR3: TGTGCCAGTAAAAAAGGGCAGGGCCTACAAGAGACCCAGTACTTC.

The J gene is TRBJ2-7, the V gene TRBV6-6; D gene uncertain. Per the germline V gene, CDR1 is MNHNY and CDR2 is SVGAGI (reference sequence). The CDR3 totals 12 residues. Trimming cost V 5 bases and J 3 bases, with 8 bases left between them. Here the CDR3 DNA reads TGTGCCAGCAGTAGACTGATCTACGAGCAGTACTTC. Protein: CASSRLIYEQYF.

This chain connects TRBV25-1 to TRBJ1-1; D gene unclear. V shed 3 bases and J shed 8 bases, with 10 bases lying between them. The CDR3 sequence is 12 residues long. Germline V gene data show CDR1 as MGHDK and CDR2 as SYGVNS. Written as DNA, the CDR3 is TGTGCCAGCAGTGAGAAGGGTATAGAAGCTTTCTTT. As protein: CASSEKGIEAFF.

The chain couples TRBV5-1 to TRBJ1-1, with 8 bases lining up with TRBD1. Losses at the gene ends were 0 bases for V and 1 base for J; bases not matched to a gene: 14. Germline V gene sequence: CDR1 SGHRS, CDR2 YFSETQ. This CDR3 spans 19 amino acids. CDR3 region: CASSLVGPRTGRGNTEAFF. DNA for the CDR3: TGCGCCAGCAGCTTGGTTGGCCCCCGGACAGGGAGAGGGAACACTGAAGCTTTCTTT.

The chain employs TRBV18 and TRBJ1-5; 7 positions agree with TRBD1. The J segment lost 3 bases and the V segment lost 3 bases, leaving 5 bases of the junction unmatched. This CDR3 is built from 15 residues. Per the germline V gene, CDR1 is KGHSH and CDR2 is LQKENI. The DNA of the CDR3 is TGTGCCAGCTCACCCTCCGGGACAGACAATCAGCCCCAGCATTTT. Translation: CASSPSGTDNQPQHF.

The chain uses TRBV30 and TRBJ1-6; no reliable D call. Germline V gene sequence: CDR1 GTSNPN, CDR2 SVGIG (reference sequence). This CDR3 has 14 residues. V lost 7 bases and J lost 4, with 14 bases in between. Here the CDR3 reads CASRSLRYNSPLHF. CDR3 nucleotides: TGTGCCTCCCGGAGCCTAAGGTATAATTCACCCCTCCACTTT. Full variable domain (rest looked up from reference TRBV30 and TRBJ1-6): SQTIHQWPATLVQPVGSPLSLECTVEGTSNPNLYWYRQAAGRGLQLLFYSVGIGQISSEVPQNLSASRPQDRQFILSSKKLLLSDSGFYLCASRSLRYNSPLHFGNGTRLTVT.

J is TRBJ1-1 and V is TRBV7-9; 10 positions agree with TRBD1. V was clipped by 1 base and J by 8 bases; unmatched bases: 7. The CDR3 consists of 15 residues. The germline CDR1 and CDR2 sequences are SEHNR and FQNEAQ (reference sequence). The CDR3 coding sequence is TGTGCCAGCAGCTTAGGTTGGGGACAGGGGAACGAAGCTTTCTTT. Translating gives CASSLGWGQGNEAFF.

This clone appeared a single time. This chain connects TRBV18 to TRBJ2-7; TRBD2 agrees at 12 bases. Per the germline V gene, CDR1 is KGHSH and CDR2 is LQKENI. With V trimmed by 3 bases and J by 5 bases, 5 bases remained unmatched. The CDR3 consists of 15 residues. The CDR3 is CASSPQTSGGDEQYF. The CDR3 bases are TGTGCCAGCTCACCCCAGACTAGCGGGGGCGACGAGCAGTACTTC.

The CDR3 bases are TGTGCCAGCAGCAGTGGGGGCTCAAACCAGGGAACCAGAGACTACGAGCAGTACTTC. It encodes CASSSGGSNQGTRDYEQYF. The rearrangement uses TRBV7-9 and TRBJ2-7; D perhaps matches TRBD1 (6 bases). The CDR3 has 19 residues. The germline V gene encodes CDR1 SEHNR and CDR2 FQNEAQ (reference sequence). Trimming removed 5 bases from V and 3 bases from J, with 29 bases in between.

This sequence joins TRBV7-2 and TRBJ2-2; D remains unclear. Trimming took 5 bases from V and 2 from J, leaving 12 bases between them. The CDR3 has 15 residues. CDR1 and CDR2 from the germline V gene are SGHTA and FQGNSA. DNA of the CDR3: TGTGCCAGCAGCACCACAGTTCTTAACACCGGGGAGCTGTTTTTT. Translation gives CASSTTVLNTGELFF.

The chain employs TRBV7-2 and TRBJ2-1; TRBD2 agrees at 7 bases. Trimming at V came to 5 bases and at J to 6 bases, leaving 4 bases not matched to a gene. In germline, CDR1 is SGHTA, CDR2 FQGNSA. There are 13 residues in the CDR3. The CDR3, as DNA: TGTGCCAGCAGCGCCGGGGGGAGCAATGAGCAGTTCTTC. It is translated as CASSAGGSNEQFF.

This chain joins TRBV4-1 and TRBJ2-1; 8 positions match TRBD2. The CDR3 totals 15 residues. Germline V lookup: CDR1 MGHRA, CDR2 YSYEKL. V was pared by 1 base and J by 9 bases, with 8 bases of the junction left unmatched. The CDR3 region is CASSQVDGGAGEQFF. The CDR3 nucleotides are TGCGCCAGCAGCCAAGTCGACGGGGGGGCCGGTGAGCAGTTCTTC.

The chain is built from TRBV12-5 and TRBJ2-4, with D possibly TRBD2 on 5 matching bases. CDR1 is LGHNT and CDR2 is FRNRAP in the germline V gene. The CDR3 has 16 residues. V was cut by 6 bases and J by 0 bases, with 15 bases left in between. The CDR3 region has the DNA TGTGCTAGTGGAATTAACGGAGGACTAGCCAAAAACATTCAGTACTTC. Its translation: CASGINGGLAKNIQYF.

This chain joins TRBV30 and TRBJ2-2, with TRBD2 identical over 7 bases. Germline loops: CDR1 GTSNPN, CDR2 SVGIG (reference sequence). V dropped 1 base and J dropped 5; count of bases not matched to a gene: 1. The CDR3 is made up of 13 amino acids. CDR3 DNA sequence: TGTGCCTGGAGTGCGCGGGGGACCGGGGAGCTGTTTTTT. Protein: CAWSARGTGELFF. The variable domain in full, with the rest retrieved from reference TRBV30 and TRBJ2-2, is SQTIHQWPATLVQPVGSPLSLECTVEGTSNPNLYWYRQAAGRGLQLLFYSVGIGQISSEVPQNLSASRPQDRQFILSSKKLLLSDSGFYLCAWSARGTGELFFGEGSRLTVL.

The genes are TRBV30 and TRBJ1-1; no clear D gene. This CDR3 spans 12 amino acids. The V end was cut by 3 bases, the J end by 0 bases, with 5 bases between. Germline values: CDR1 GTSNPN, CDR2 SVGIG (reference sequence). The CDR3 loop reads CAWSQLNTEAFF. Written as DNA, the CDR3 is TGTGCCTGGAGCCAGCTGAACACTGAAGCTTTCTTT.

The chain employs TRBV11-2 and TRBJ1-1; D remains unclear. This CDR3 spans 13 amino acids. Germline CDR1 SGHAT, CDR2 FQNNGV. V was shortened by 3 bases and J by 1 base, with 6 bases between the two germline ends. CDR3 amino acids: CASSFSRNTEAFF. The CDR3, as DNA: TGTGCCAGCAGCTTCTCGAGGAACACTGAAGCTTTCTTT.

This sequence joins TRBV2 and TRBJ2-3; 11 bases line up with TRBD2. With V trimmed by 1 base and J by 4 bases, 1 base remained unmatched. CDR3 length: 15 amino acids. Germline CDR1 is SNHLY and CDR2 is FYNNEI. In DNA form, the CDR3 reads TGTGCCAGCAGTGAAGGTAGCGGGGGGGCAGATACGCAGTATTTT. Amino acids: CASSEGSGGADTQYF. The entire variable domain, with the rest obtained from reference TRBV2 and TRBJ2-3, is as follows: EPEVTQTPSHQVTQMGQEVILRCVPISNHLYFYWYRQILGQKVEFLVSFYNNEISEKSEIFDDQFSVERPDGSNFTLKIRSTKLEDSAMYFCASSEGSGGADTQYFGPGTRLTVL.

The CDR3 DNA is TGTGCCAGCTCACCATTACCGGGGGCGGACGAGCAGTACTTC. Translation gives CASSPLPGADEQYF. The J gene is TRBJ2-7, the V gene TRBV18, with D perhaps being TRBD1 or TRBD2 (6 bases each). The V end was cut by 2 bases, the J end by 5 bases, with 13 bases between. From germline, CDR1 is KGHSH and CDR2 LQKENI. This CDR3 comprises 14 residues.

This chain links TRBV19 with TRBJ2-7, with TRBD1 matching over 10 bases. The CDR3 covers 14 residues. Germline CDR1 reads LNHDA; CDR2 reads SQIVND (reference sequence). V gave up 5 bases and J gave up 3 bases; unmatched junction bases: 4. CDR3 sequence (DNA): TGTGCCAGTAGTCTCGGGACAGGGGTCTACGAGCAGTACTTC. This sequence encodes CASSLGTGVYEQYF.

The chain has TRBV10-3 and TRBJ2-3, with 9 bases fitting TRBD2. V gave up 4 bases and J gave up 2 bases; unmatched junction bases: 4. Germline V gives CDR1 ENHRY, CDR2 SYGVKD. The CDR3 has 15 amino acids. CDR3 protein: CAISGAGGPTDTQYF. The CDR3, as DNA: TGTGCCATCAGTGGAGCGGGGGGACCCACAGATACGCAGTATTTT.

The V and J genes are TRBV19 and TRBJ1-4; 7 bases line up with TRBD1. This CDR3 region has 14 residues. Germline V lookup: CDR1 LNHDA, CDR2 SQIVND (reference sequence). The ends lost 6 bases at V and 2 bases at J; junction bases unmatched: 3. CDR3 nucleotides: TGTGCCAGTAGCCCGACAGGGACTAATGAAAAACTGTTTTTT. Its translation: CASSPTGTNEKLFF.

The chain employs TRBV5-4 and TRBJ1-6; TRBD1 matches at 9 bases. Germline CDR1 SGHNT, CDR2 YYREEE (reference sequence). J was trimmed by 7 bases and V by 4 bases; bases with no gene match: 12. The CDR3 consists of 17 residues. Here the CDR3 DNA reads TGTGCCAGCAGCGCGGGACAGGGTAATCTACCGAATTCACCCCTCCACTTT. Translating gives CASSAGQGNLPNSPLHF.

V is TRBV14 and J is TRBJ2-2, with D unclear. CDR3 length: 13 amino acids. Trimming pared 1 base from V and 3 bases from J, leaving 3 bases between. The germline V gene encodes CDR1 SGHDN and CDR2 FVKESK. The CDR3 reads CASSQADTGELFF. DNA for the CDR3: TGTGCCAGCAGCCAAGCGGACACCGGGGAGCTGTTTTTT.

The chain has TRBV6-6 and TRBJ2-7; tentatively, D is TRBD1 (6 bases). This CDR3 has 15 amino acids. Germline V gives CDR1 MNHNY, CDR2 SVGAGI (reference sequence). V was shortened by 7 bases and J by 3 bases, with 19 bases between the two germline ends. CDR3 sequence reads: CASNYGQPSSYEQYF. The CDR3, as DNA: TGTGCCAGCAATTATGGACAGCCTTCCAGCTACGAGCAGTACTTC.

This clone has only a few counts. The rearrangement joins TRBV18 to TRBJ1-5; 7 positions match TRBD1. CDR1 and CDR2 from the germline V gene are KGHSH and LQKENI. The CDR3 has 16 amino acids. Unmatched junction bases numbered 11, after V lost 6 bases and J lost 3 bases. The CDR3: CASSPSTGSNNQPQHF. The CDR3 DNA sequence: TGTGCCAGCTCGCCCTCGACAGGGAGTAACAATCAGCCCCAGCATTTT.

The chain combines TRBV19 with TRBJ1-1; 8 nucleotides line up with TRBD1. The germline V gene encodes CDR1 LNHDA and CDR2 SQIVND (reference sequence). The CDR3 has 15 residues. V lost 6 bases to trimming and J lost 0 bases; unmatched junction nucleotides: 6. DNA for the CDR3: TGTGCCAGTAGAGGAGACAGGGGCATGAACACTGAAGCTTTCTTT. Amino acids: CASRGDRGMNTEAFF.

The chain carries TRBV6-6 and TRBJ2-7, with TRBD1 matching 9 bases. The CDR3 runs to 14 residues. The V gene end was trimmed by 6 bases and the J gene end by 4 bases; junction bases not matched to a gene: 7. CDR1 MNHNY and CDR2 SVGAGI come from the germline V gene (reference sequence). The CDR3 nucleotides are TGTGCCAGCAGCTCCGGGACAGGGCTTTACGAGCAGTACTTC. Amino acids: CASSSGTGLYEQYF.